The following is a T cell receptor (beta chain) sequence with its context. CDR3 size: 11 residues. V dropped 5 bases and J dropped 4 bases, with 8 bases sitting between them. CDR1 and CDR2 (germline): DFQATT, SNEGSKA (reference sequence). The data derive from a study of blood T cell repertoires in COVID-19. For the study at large: Sites in the United States, Italy and Spain provided acute and convalescent COVID-19 samples. The cDNA or gDNA used as material had been derived from T cells, B-cell-depleted T cells, or PBMCs.

Per the original data handling: Researchers report that nucleated cell counts were estimated from reference gene primer amplification. Libraries were prepared by immunoSEQ multiplex PCR; TCRdb keeps only in-frame clonotypes and omits some of them. V, J and clone size are taken as reported in that table, and D and trimming were inferred from the DNA itself. The sample lists about 180,000 clones; approximately 90% were seen once. J is TRBJ1-2 and V is TRBV20-1; D might be TRBD1 (5 bases). This TCR was sampled from a woman aged 30 to 39 with acute or convalescent COVID-19. Material for sequencing was peripheral blood. The CDR3 sequence: CSAPQGYGYTF. The CDR3 DNA sequence: TGCAGTGCTCCCCAGGGCTATGGCTACACCTTC.